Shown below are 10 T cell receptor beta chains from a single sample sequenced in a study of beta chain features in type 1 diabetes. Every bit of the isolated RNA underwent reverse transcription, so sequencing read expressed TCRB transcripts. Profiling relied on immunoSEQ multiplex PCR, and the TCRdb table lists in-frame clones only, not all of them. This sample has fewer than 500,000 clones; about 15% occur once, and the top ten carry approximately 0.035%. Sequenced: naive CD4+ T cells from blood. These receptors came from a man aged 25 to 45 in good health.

CDR3 residues: CASTPRGASGGSDTQYF. In nucleotides, the CDR3 is TGTGCCAGCACCCCGAGGGGCGCTAGCGGGGGGTCAGATACGCAGTATTTT. The chain combines TRBV5-6 with TRBJ2-3; 11 bases align to TRBD2. The CDR3 consists of 17 residues. The trim removed 6 bases at V and 4 bases at J, leaving 13 bases unmatched. The germline CDR1 and CDR2 sequences are SGHDT and YYEEEE.

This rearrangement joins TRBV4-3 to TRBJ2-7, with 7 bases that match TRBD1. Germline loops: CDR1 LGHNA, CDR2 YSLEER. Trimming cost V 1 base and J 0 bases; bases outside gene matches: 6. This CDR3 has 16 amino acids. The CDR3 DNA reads TGCGCCAGCAGCCAAGGCGCGGACAGGCCCTCCTACGAGCAGTACTTC. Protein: CASSQGADRPSYEQYF.

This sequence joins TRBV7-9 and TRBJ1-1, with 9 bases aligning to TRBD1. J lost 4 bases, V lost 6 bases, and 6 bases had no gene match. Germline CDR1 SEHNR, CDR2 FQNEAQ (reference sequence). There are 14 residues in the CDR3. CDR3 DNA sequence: TGTGCCAGCAGTTGGACAGGGGAGGGCACTGAAGCTTTCTTT. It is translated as CASSWTGEGTEAFF. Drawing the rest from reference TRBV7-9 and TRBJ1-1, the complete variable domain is DTGVSQNPRHKITKRGQNVTFRCDPISEHNRLYWYRQTLGQGPEFLTYFQNEAQLEKSRLLSDRFSAERPKGSFSTLEIQRTEQGDSAMYLCASSWTGEGTEAFFGQGTRLTVV.

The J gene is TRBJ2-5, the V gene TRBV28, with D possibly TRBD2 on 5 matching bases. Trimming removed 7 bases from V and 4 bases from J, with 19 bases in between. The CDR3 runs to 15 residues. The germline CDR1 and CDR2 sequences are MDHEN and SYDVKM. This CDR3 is CASTKRVLAPETQYF. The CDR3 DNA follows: TGTGCCAGCACCAAACGGGTGCTAGCCCCAGAGACCCAGTACTTC.

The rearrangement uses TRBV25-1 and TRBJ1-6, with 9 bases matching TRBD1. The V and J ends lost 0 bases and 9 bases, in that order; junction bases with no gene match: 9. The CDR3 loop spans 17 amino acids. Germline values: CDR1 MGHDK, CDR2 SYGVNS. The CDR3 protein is CASSEYLGQGGSSPLHF. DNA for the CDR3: TGTGCCAGCAGTGAATACTTGGGACAGGGTGGTAGTTCACCCCTCCACTTT.

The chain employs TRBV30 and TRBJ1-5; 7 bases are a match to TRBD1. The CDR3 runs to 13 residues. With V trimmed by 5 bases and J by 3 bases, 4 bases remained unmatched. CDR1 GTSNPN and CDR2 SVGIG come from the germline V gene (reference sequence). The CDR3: CAWGQADNQPQHF. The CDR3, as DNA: TGTGCCTGGGGACAGGCTGACAATCAGCCCCAGCATTTT.

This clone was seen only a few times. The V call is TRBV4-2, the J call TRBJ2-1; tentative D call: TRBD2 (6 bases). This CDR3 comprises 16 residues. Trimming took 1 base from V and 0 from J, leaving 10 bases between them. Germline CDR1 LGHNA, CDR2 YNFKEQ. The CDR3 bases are TGTGCCAGCAGCCAAGTAGGCGGGAACTCCTACAATGAGCAGTTCTTC. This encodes CASSQVGGNSYNEQFF.

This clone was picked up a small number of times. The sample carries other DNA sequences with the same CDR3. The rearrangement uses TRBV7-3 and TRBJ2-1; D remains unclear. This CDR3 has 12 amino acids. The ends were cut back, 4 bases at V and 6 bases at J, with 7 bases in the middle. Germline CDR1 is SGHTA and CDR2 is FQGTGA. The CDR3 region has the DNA TGTGCCAGCAGCTCCTCGGGCAATGAGCAGTTCTTC. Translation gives CASSSSGNEQFF.

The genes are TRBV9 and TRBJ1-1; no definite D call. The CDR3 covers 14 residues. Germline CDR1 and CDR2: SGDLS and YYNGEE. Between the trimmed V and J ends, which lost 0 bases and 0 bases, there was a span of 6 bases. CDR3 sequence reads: CASSVALLNTEAFF. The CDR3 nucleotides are TGTGCCAGCAGCGTAGCTTTACTGAACACTGAAGCTTTCTTT. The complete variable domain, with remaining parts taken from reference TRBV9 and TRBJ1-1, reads DSGVTQTPKHLITATGQRVTLRCSPRSGDLSVYWYQQSLDQGLQFLIQYYNGEERAKGNILERFSAQQFPDLHSELNLSSLELGDSALYFCASSVALLNTEAFFGQGTRLTVV.

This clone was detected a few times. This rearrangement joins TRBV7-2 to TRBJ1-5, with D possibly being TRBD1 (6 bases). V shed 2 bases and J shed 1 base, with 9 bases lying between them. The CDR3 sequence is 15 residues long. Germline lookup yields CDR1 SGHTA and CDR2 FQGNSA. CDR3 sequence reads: CASSLYRASNQPQHF. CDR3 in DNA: TGTGCCAGCAGCTTATACAGGGCCAGCAATCAGCCCCAGCATTTT. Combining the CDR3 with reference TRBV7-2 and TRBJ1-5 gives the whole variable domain GAGVSQSPSNKVTEKGKDVELRCDPISGHTALYWYRQSLGQGLEFLIYFQGNSAPDKSGLPSDRFSAERTGGSVSTLTIQRTQQEDSAVYLCASSLYRASNQPQHFGDGTRLSIL.